A selection of T cell receptor beta chains follows, all from one sample in a study of cytomegalovirus exposure and HLA in healthy donors. Using immunoSEQ multiplex PCR, the repertoire was profiled, and TCRdb retains in-frame clones only, with some absent. The sample shows roughly 130,000 clones, roughly 66% of them seen only once. The sample taken for sequencing was PBMCs. The receptors were gathered from a woman aged 55-69 years in good health and CMV-seronegative. Each CDR3 is given with its conserved first and last residue. Each record gives: V gene, clone size, J gene, D gene, CDR3 protein, CDR3 DNA. The D gene is left open where the match is weak. Some rows have no size entry. The others give once, few or many, or a class for an expanded clone.

v_call: TRBV7-9; clone_size: -; j_call: TRBJ2-5; d_call: TRBD1; cdr3_aa: CASSQLDRGQETQYF; cdr3_nt: TGTGCCAGCAGCCAATTAGACAGGGGGCAAGAGACCCAGTACTTC
v_call: TRBV7-3; clone_size: -; j_call: TRBJ1-1; d_call: -; cdr3_aa: CASSLSRTKNTEAFF; cdr3_nt: TGTGCCAGCAGCCTCAGTCGGACAAAGAACACTGAAGCTTTCTTT
v_call: TRBV9; clone_size: -; j_call: TRBJ2-7; d_call: TRBD1; cdr3_aa: CASSVGQGALVQYF; cdr3_nt: TGTGCCAGCAGCGTAGGCCAGGGGGCGTTGGTGCAGTACTTC
v_call: TRBV2; clone_size: -; j_call: TRBJ1-4; d_call: -; cdr3_aa: CASKAPNEKLFF; cdr3_nt: TGTGCCAGCAAAGCTCCGAATGAAAAACTGTTTTTT
v_call: TRBV7-2; clone_size: few; j_call: TRBJ1-4; d_call: TRBD1; cdr3_aa: CASSRDRGSGKLFF; cdr3_nt: TGTGCCAGCAGCCGGGACAGGGGCAGTGGAAAACTGTTTTTT
v_call: TRBV9; clone_size: -; j_call: TRBJ1-1; d_call: -; cdr3_aa: CANSTAVNTEAFF; cdr3_nt: TGTGCCAACAGTACAGCGGTTAACACTGAAGCTTTCTTT
v_call: TRBV7-2; clone_size: -; j_call: TRBJ2-3; d_call: -; cdr3_aa: CASSFREADTQYF; cdr3_nt: TGTGCCAGCAGCTTCCGGGAAGCAGATACGCAGTATTTT
v_call: TRBV4-3; clone_size: -; j_call: TRBJ2-3; d_call: -; cdr3_aa: CASSQGDIPAGTDTQYF; cdr3_nt: TGCGCCAGCAGCCAGGGGGACATACCGGCGGGCACAGATACGCAGTATTTT
v_call: TRBV7-9; clone_size: -; j_call: TRBJ2-3; d_call: -; cdr3_aa: CASSLGTTHTDTQYF; cdr3_nt: TGTGCCAGCAGCTTAGGGACTACTCACACAGATACGCAGTATTTT
v_call: TRBV28; clone_size: -; j_call: TRBJ1-5; d_call: TRBD1; cdr3_aa: CASYSGGVQPQHF; cdr3_nt: TGTGCCAGCTATTCAGGGGGAGTTCAGCCCCAGCATTTT
v_call: TRBV7-6; clone_size: -; j_call: TRBJ2-3; d_call: -; cdr3_aa: CASSPISSSTDTQYF; cdr3_nt: TGTGCCAGCAGCCCAATTAGTTCTAGCACAGATACGCAGTATTTT
v_call: TRBV20-1; clone_size: -; j_call: TRBJ1-4; d_call: -; cdr3_aa: CSASGLEKLFF; cdr3_nt: TGCAGTGCTAGCGGACTTGAAAAACTGTTTTTT
v_call: TRBV4-2; clone_size: -; j_call: TRBJ1-1; d_call: -; cdr3_aa: CASRVARKENTEAFF; cdr3_nt: TGTGCCAGCAGGGTGGCCAGGAAGGAGAACACTGAAGCTTTCTTT
v_call: TRBV11-2; clone_size: few; j_call: TRBJ1-1; d_call: TRBD1; cdr3_aa: CASSLAGGNTEAFF; cdr3_nt: TGTGCCAGCAGCTTAGCAGGGGGGAACACTGAAGCTTTCTTT
v_call: TRBV5-1; clone_size: -; j_call: TRBJ2-3; d_call: -; cdr3_aa: CASSLGGTDTQYF; cdr3_nt: TGCGCCAGCAGCTTAGGGGGAACAGATACGCAGTATTTT
v_call: TRBV19; clone_size: few; j_call: TRBJ1-2; d_call: TRBD1; cdr3_aa: CASTPTGQGTNYGYTF; cdr3_nt: TGTGCCAGTACCCCGACGGGACAGGGGACCAACTATGGCTACACCTTC
v_call: TRBV6-5; clone_size: few; j_call: TRBJ1-2; d_call: TRBD1; cdr3_aa: CASSYSRGLIYGYTF; cdr3_nt: TGTGCCAGCAGTTACTCTAGGGGGCTTATCTATGGCTACACCTTC
v_call: TRBV27; clone_size: -; j_call: TRBJ1-6; d_call: TRBD1; cdr3_aa: CASSLEGQGEYSPLHF; cdr3_nt: TGTGCCAGCAGTTTAGAGGGACAGGGAGAATATTCACCCCTCCACTTT
v_call: TRBV6-5; clone_size: once; j_call: TRBJ1-3; d_call: -; cdr3_aa: CASMGGPGNTIYF; cdr3_nt: TGTGCCAGCATGGGAGGGCCTGGAAACACCATATATTTT
v_call: TRBV11-3; clone_size: -; j_call: TRBJ1-2; d_call: -; cdr3_aa: CASSLARSAYGYTF; cdr3_nt: TGTGCCAGCAGCTTAGCTAGGTCAGCCTATGGCTACACCTTC
v_call: TRBV7-2; clone_size: -; j_call: TRBJ1-3; d_call: TRBD1; cdr3_aa: CASSTLGQGGTIYF; cdr3_nt: TGTGCCAGCAGCACCTTAGGACAGGGAGGCACCATATATTTT
v_call: TRBV21-1; clone_size: -; j_call: TRBJ2-2; d_call: -; cdr3_aa: CASSFLGDLDTGELFF; cdr3_nt: TGTGCCAGCAGTTTTTTAGGGGATCTTGACACCGGGGAGCTGTTTTTT
v_call: TRBV6-5; clone_size: -; j_call: TRBJ1-6; d_call: TRBD1; cdr3_aa: CASRGTGQGSPLHF; cdr3_nt: TGTGCCAGCAGGGGGACAGGGCAGGGTTCACCCCTCCACTTT
v_call: TRBV9; clone_size: -; j_call: TRBJ1-2; d_call: TRBD1; cdr3_aa: CASTPGERGRRGAGYTF; cdr3_nt: TGTGCCAGCACCCCGGGAGAAAGGGGGCGCCGGGGTGCGGGCTACACCTTC
v_call: TRBV11-2; clone_size: -; j_call: TRBJ2-5; d_call: -; cdr3_aa: CASSFRVAGPQETQYF; cdr3_nt: TGTGCCAGCAGCTTCAGGGTGGCGGGGCCCCAAGAGACCCAGTACTTC
v_call: TRBV5-5; clone_size: few; j_call: TRBJ2-1; d_call: TRBD2; cdr3_aa: CASSSSGGSYNEQFF; cdr3_nt: TGTGCCAGCAGCTCTAGCGGGGGATCCTACAATGAGCAGTTCTTC
v_call: TRBV7-2; clone_size: -; j_call: TRBJ1-6; d_call: -; cdr3_aa: CASSPTNSPLHF; cdr3_nt: TGTGCCAGCAGCCCTACTAATTCACCCCTCCACTTT
v_call: TRBV13; clone_size: -; j_call: TRBJ2-3; d_call: -; cdr3_aa: CASSSGLNTDTQYF; cdr3_nt: TGTGCCAGCAGCTCGGGTCTTAATACAGATACGCAGTATTTT
v_call: TRBV7-2; clone_size: few; j_call: TRBJ1-1; d_call: TRBD1; cdr3_aa: CASSTPQGVGTEAFF; cdr3_nt: TGTGCCAGCAGCACACCCCAGGGGGTTGGCACTGAAGCTTTCTTT
v_call: TRBV13; clone_size: few; j_call: TRBJ1-5; d_call: -; cdr3_aa: CASSHRNQPQHF; cdr3_nt: TGTGCCAGCAGCCACAGAAATCAGCCCCAGCATTTT
v_call: TRBV7-9; clone_size: -; j_call: TRBJ1-4; d_call: TRBD1; cdr3_aa: CSSSLKRQGDEKLFF; cdr3_nt: TGTTCCAGCAGCTTAAAGAGACAGGGAGACGAAAAACTGTTTTTT
v_call: TRBV28; clone_size: -; j_call: TRBJ1-5; d_call: TRBD1; cdr3_aa: CASQTGTGLSYSNQPQHF; cdr3_nt: TGTGCCAGTCAAACGGGGACAGGACTCTCATATAGCAATCAGCCCCAGCATTTT
v_call: TRBV28; clone_size: -; j_call: TRBJ2-7; d_call: TRBD1; cdr3_aa: CASSSQTGAYEQYF; cdr3_nt: TGTGCCAGCAGTTCCCAGACAGGGGCCTACGAGCAGTACTTC
v_call: TRBV6-1; clone_size: -; j_call: TRBJ1-2; d_call: -; cdr3_aa: CASTREGVDYGYTF; cdr3_nt: TGTGCCAGCACGAGAGAAGGGGTCGACTATGGCTACACCTTC
v_call: TRBV19; clone_size: few; j_call: TRBJ1-1; d_call: -; cdr3_aa: CASSYRSTEAFF; cdr3_nt: TGTGCCAGTAGTTACAGGTCGACCGAAGCTTTCTTT
v_call: TRBV9; clone_size: -; j_call: TRBJ2-2; d_call: TRBD2; cdr3_aa: CASSPSGRRDTGELFF; cdr3_nt: TGTGCCAGCAGCCCTAGCGGGAGGAGAGACACCGGGGAGCTGTTTTTT
v_call: TRBV9; clone_size: -; j_call: TRBJ2-1; d_call: TRBD2; cdr3_aa: CASTPSGTSVNEQFF; cdr3_nt: TGTGCCAGCACCCCCTCGGGGACTAGCGTCAATGAGCAGTTCTTC
v_call: TRBV6-6; clone_size: -; j_call: TRBJ2-7; d_call: -; cdr3_aa: CASSPRGYTYEQYF; cdr3_nt: TGTGCCAGCAGTCCTCGGGGGTACACCTACGAGCAGTACTTC
v_call: TRBV5-1; clone_size: -; j_call: TRBJ2-7; d_call: TRBD2; cdr3_aa: CASSLYSGRAREQYF; cdr3_nt: TGCGCCAGCAGCTTGTACAGCGGGAGGGCCCGCGAGCAGTACTTC
v_call: TRBV2; clone_size: -; j_call: TRBJ1-5; d_call: -; cdr3_aa: CASSGQGNQPQHF; cdr3_nt: TGTGCCAGCAGTGGGCAGGGCAATCAGCCCCAGCATTTT
v_call: TRBV7-8; clone_size: once; j_call: TRBJ2-1; d_call: TRBD2; cdr3_aa: CASSLVASTGLGGRASEQFF; cdr3_nt: TGTGCCAGCAGCTTAGTTGCCTCGACAGGGTTGGGCGGGAGGGCAAGTGAGCAGTTCTTC
v_call: TRBV7-3; clone_size: -; j_call: TRBJ2-1; d_call: TRBD2; cdr3_aa: CASSLISGGWNEQFF; cdr3_nt: TGTGCCAGCAGCTTAATTAGCGGGGGGTGGAATGAGCAGTTCTTC
v_call: TRBV4-3; clone_size: -; j_call: TRBJ2-3; d_call: -; cdr3_aa: CASSQEGRDTDTQYF; cdr3_nt: TGCGCCAGCAGCCAAGAAGGTCGGGATACAGATACGCAGTATTTT
v_call: TRBV5-1; clone_size: few; j_call: TRBJ2-2; d_call: TRBD2; cdr3_aa: CASSPSSGGAGTGELFF; cdr3_nt: TGCGCCAGCAGCCCTTCTAGCGGGGGGGCCGGAACCGGGGAGCTGTTTTTT
v_call: TRBV6-5; clone_size: few; j_call: TRBJ2-3; d_call: TRBD2; cdr3_aa: CASSGGADTQYF; cdr3_nt: TGTGCCAGCAGCGGGGGGGCCGATACGCAGTATTTT
v_call: TRBV2; clone_size: few; j_call: TRBJ2-3; d_call: TRBD1; cdr3_aa: CASSPRQGAGDTQYF; cdr3_nt: TGTGCCAGCAGTCCTCGACAGGGGGCGGGAGATACGCAGTATTTT
v_call: TRBV7-3; clone_size: -; j_call: TRBJ2-3; d_call: TRBD1; cdr3_aa: CASSLTRKTGVSTDTQYF; cdr3_nt: TGTGCCAGCAGCCTTACTAGGAAGACAGGGGTTAGCACAGATACGCAGTATTTT
v_call: TRBV6-1; clone_size: -; j_call: TRBJ1-1; d_call: -; cdr3_aa: CASSERVTEAFF; cdr3_nt: TGTGCCAGCAGTGAACGGGTTACTGAAGCTTTCTTT
v_call: TRBV7-3; clone_size: few; j_call: TRBJ1-6; d_call: TRBD1; cdr3_aa: CASSVGTGVNSPLHF; cdr3_nt: TGTGCCAGCAGTGTCGGGACAGGGGTTAATTCACCCCTCCACTTT
v_call: TRBV7-3; clone_size: -; j_call: TRBJ2-2; d_call: -; cdr3_aa: CASSFNLGGTGELFF; cdr3_nt: TGTGCCAGCAGCTTTAACCTCGGGGGCACCGGGGAGCTGTTTTTT
v_call: TRBV5-1; clone_size: -; j_call: TRBJ2-1; d_call: TRBD2; cdr3_aa: CASRLAPGLAGPEYNEQFF; cdr3_nt: TGCGCCAGCAGACTGGCCCCGGGACTAGCGGGTCCCGAGTACAATGAGCAGTTCTTC
v_call: TRBV5-6; clone_size: -; j_call: TRBJ1-6; d_call: -; cdr3_aa: CASSTGQLGNSPLHF; cdr3_nt: TGTGCCAGCAGCACAGGACAGTTAGGAAATTCACCCCTCCACTTT
v_call: TRBV7-6; clone_size: few; j_call: TRBJ2-3; d_call: TRBD2; cdr3_aa: CASSDSRTSGTDTQYF; cdr3_nt: TGTGCCAGCAGCGACTCCAGGACTAGCGGCACAGATACGCAGTATTTT
v_call: TRBV5-4; clone_size: -; j_call: TRBJ2-1; d_call: TRBD1; cdr3_aa: CASSLQGGGNEQFF; cdr3_nt: TGTGCCAGCAGCTTACAGGGGGGAGGCAATGAGCAGTTCTTC
v_call: TRBV7-2; clone_size: -; j_call: TRBJ2-5; d_call: TRBD1; cdr3_aa: CASSDRDRGFQETQYF; cdr3_nt: TGTGCCAGCAGCGACCGGGACAGGGGCTTCCAAGAGACCCAGTACTTC
v_call: TRBV6-5; clone_size: few; j_call: TRBJ2-3; d_call: -; cdr3_aa: CASSDGSTDTQYF; cdr3_nt: TGTGCCAGCAGCGACGGGAGCACAGATACGCAGTATTTT
v_call: TRBV28; clone_size: -; j_call: TRBJ2-1; d_call: TRBD2; cdr3_aa: CASSLIAGANYNEQFF; cdr3_nt: TGTGCCAGCAGTCTCATAGCGGGTGCAAACTACAATGAGCAGTTCTTC
v_call: TRBV11-2; clone_size: -; j_call: TRBJ1-5; d_call: -; cdr3_aa: CASSLHNNQPQHF; cdr3_nt: TGTGCCAGCAGCTTACACAACAATCAGCCCCAGCATTTT
v_call: TRBV6-6; clone_size: few; j_call: TRBJ2-6; d_call: TRBD1; cdr3_aa: CASTRTGGANVLTF; cdr3_nt: TGTGCCAGCACTAGGACAGGGGGGGCCAACGTCCTGACTTTC